Listed here are 27 T cell receptor beta chains from one sample, sequenced in a study of T cell responses to AZD1222 COVID-19 vaccine. Repertoires were generated with immunoSEQ multiplex PCR, while TCRdb's copy carries only in-frame clones and drops some. The sample holds around 160,000 clones, 94% seen once. Material: peripheral blood, obtained 28 days after the second AZD1222 dose. The source of these receptors is an adult who received the AZD1222 COVID-19 vaccine.

CDR3 in DNA: TGCGCCACCGCCCCAGGGTCCTATGGCTACACCTTC. Residues: CATAPGSYGYTF. The chain has TRBV5-1 and TRBJ1-2; D possibly corresponds to TRBD1 (5 bases). CDR1 is SGHRS, CDR2 YFSETQ, per germline. Trimming pared 9 bases from V and 4 bases from J, leaving 13 bases between. CDR3 length: 12 amino acids.

The chain has TRBV9 and TRBJ1-2, with D uncertain. V dropped 0 bases and J dropped 5 bases, with 17 bases sitting between them. The CDR3 contains 16 residues. Germline V gene data show CDR1 as SGDLS and CDR2 as YYNGEE. The DNA for the CDR3 is TGTGCCAGCAGCGTAGTCACGGCTCGGGGAGGGTATGGCTACACCTTC. Its translation is CASSVVTARGGYGYTF.

The J gene is TRBJ1-2, the V gene TRBV27, with 8 bases that match TRBD1. The V and J ends lost 6 bases and 8 bases, in that order; junction bases with no gene match: 11. Germline-derived CDR1 and CDR2 are MNHEY and SMNVEV (reference sequence). This CDR3 has 14 amino acids. CDR3 coding DNA: TGTGCCAGCAGCCGGGGGCAGGGGGCCGGAGGCTACACCTTC. As protein: CASSRGQGAGGYTF.

The chain has TRBV5-5 and TRBJ2-3; no firm D call. Germline V CDR1 and CDR2: SGHKS, YYEKEE (reference sequence). V dropped 0 bases and J dropped 3 bases, with 5 bases sitting between them. CDR3 length equals 13 residues. The CDR3, as DNA: TGTGCCAGCAGCTTGGGGCCGACAGATACGCAGTATTTT. Protein product: CASSLGPTDTQYF.

The chain combines TRBV6-4 with TRBJ2-3; 12 nucleotides align to TRBD2. The CDR3 covers 16 residues. Germline V gene lookup returns CDR1 MRHNA and CDR2 SNTAGT. V shed 7 bases, J shed 1 base, and the junction held 6 bases outside the gene matches. The CDR3 reads CASTYRLAGGTDTQYF. In DNA, the CDR3 is TGTGCCAGCACTTATCGACTAGCGGGAGGCACAGATACGCAGTATTTT.

This chain connects TRBV30 to TRBJ1-5; a possible D gene is TRBD1 (6 bases). Trimming took 4 bases from V and 7 from J, leaving 17 bases between them. CDR1 and CDR2 (germline): GTSNPN, SVGIG (reference sequence). The CDR3 totals 14 residues. CDR3 residues: CAWNIHGGGQPQHF. The CDR3 DNA reads as TGTGCCTGGAACATACACGGGGGCGGCCAGCCCCAGCATTTT.

The chain combines TRBV7-9 with TRBJ1-5; D remains ambiguous. Germline V CDR1 and CDR2: SEHNR, FQNEAQ (reference sequence). The CDR3 is made up of 14 amino acids. Between the trimmed V and J ends, which lost 4 bases and 4 bases, there was a span of 11 bases. Written as DNA, the CDR3 is TGTGCCAGCAGCTCTTGGACCGAAAATCAGCCCCAGCATTTT. Residues: CASSSWTENQPQHF.

CDR3 residues: CASSLDSQPQHF. The CDR3 DNA reads TGTGCCAGCAGTTTGGACAGTCAGCCCCAGCATTTT. The chain combines TRBV28 with TRBJ1-5; D may be TRBD1 (6 bases). Germline-derived CDR1 and CDR2 are MDHEN and SYDVKM. CDR3 length equals 12 residues. Between the trimmed V and J ends, which lost 3 bases and 6 bases, there was a span of 6 bases.

V is TRBV11-2 and J is TRBJ2-1, with a weak D call TRBD2 (5 bases). V lost 5 bases and J lost 9, with 11 bases in between. The CDR3 contains 12 residues. CDR1 SGHAT and CDR2 FQNNGV come from the germline V gene. CDR3 in DNA: TGTGCCAGCAGCCCGAGGGCCGTTGAGCAGTTCTTC. Amino acids: CASSPRAVEQFF.

The chain joins TRBV4-3 to TRBJ1-1, with 7 bases lining up with TRBD1. Trimming removed 2 bases from V and 4 bases from J; junction bases left unmatched: 7. Looked up from germline, CDR1 is LGHNA and CDR2 is YSLEER. The CDR3 is 15 amino acids. In nucleotides, the CDR3 is TGCGCCAGCAGCCAAATTGAGGGGGCATTCACTGAAGCTTTCTTT. Amino acid sequence: CASSQIEGAFTEAFF.

The chain combines TRBV4-2 with TRBJ2-3; D may be TRBD1 or TRBD2 (6 bases each). The V end lost 0 bases, the J end lost 4 bases, and 17 bases lay between the germline ends. The CDR3 consists of 17 residues. Germline lookup yields CDR1 LGHNA and CDR2 YNFKEQ. In DNA form, the CDR3 reads TGTGCCAGCAGCCAAGATCGTTCGGGGGCAGCCCCAGATACGCAGTATTTT. Its translation is CASSQDRSGAAPDTQYF.

The CDR3 spells CASSSGSGANVLTF. The CDR3 coding sequence is TGTGCCAGCAGCTCAGGATCTGGGGCCAACGTCCTGACTTTC. The rearrangement joins TRBV7-9 to TRBJ2-6; D unresolved. Germline-derived CDR1 and CDR2 are SEHNR and FQNEAQ (reference sequence). The V end lost 4 bases, the J end lost 1 base, and 5 bases lay between the germline ends. The CDR3 has 14 amino acids.

The chain combines TRBV7-6 with TRBJ1-3; a weak D match, TRBD1 (6 bases). This CDR3 contains 15 residues. Trimming left V 5 bases short and J 4 bases short, with 15 bases between. The germline gives CDR1 SGHVS, CDR2 FNYEAQ. The CDR3 DNA follows: TGTGCCAGCAGCAAAGGCTTAGGGGGAGGAAACACCATATATTTT. Protein: CASSKGLGGGNTIYF.

This chain uses TRBV6-2 or TRBV6-3 with TRBJ2-2; 7 nucleotides align to TRBD1. The CDR3 consists of 15 residues. CDR1 MNHEY and CDR2 SVGEGT come from the germline V gene. Unmatched junction bases numbered 1, after V lost 2 bases and J lost 1 base. The CDR3, as DNA: TGTGCCAGCAGTTACAGACAGGGGAACACCGGGGAGCTGTTTTTT. It encodes CASSYRQGNTGELFF.

The V and J genes are TRBV23-1 and TRBJ2-1, with TRBD1 as a possible D gene (6 bases). Being an ORF, TRBV23-1 has a function that is uncertain. Trimming pared 11 bases from V and 7 bases from J, leaving 12 bases between. This CDR3 has 11 amino acids. Here the CDR3 reads CALTGRNEQFF. CDR3 sequence (DNA): TGCGCCCTTACAGGGCGGAATGAGCAGTTCTTC.

The chain has TRBV10-2 and TRBJ2-3; 8 bases align to TRBD2. Per the germline V gene, CDR1 is WSHSY and CDR2 is SAAADI. V lost 2 bases, J lost 5 bases, and 9 bases stayed unmatched. The CDR3 has 16 residues. CDR3 protein: CASSEAVREGGDTQYF. The CDR3 coding sequence is TGCGCCAGCAGTGAGGCAGTTCGGGAGGGGGGAGATACGCAGTATTTT.

The CDR3 here is CASSSDSTNTGELFF. The DNA for the CDR3 is TGTGCCAGCAGTTCGGACAGTACGAACACCGGGGAGCTGTTTTTT. This rearrangement joins TRBV25-1 to TRBJ2-2; D is possibly TRBD1 (6 bases). The germline V gene encodes CDR1 MGHDK and CDR2 SYGVNS. V was pared by 5 bases and J by 0 bases, with 10 bases between. The CDR3 runs 15 residues.

V and J are TRBV24-1 and TRBJ2-2; no reliable D call. The germline V and J ends were trimmed by 4 bases and 6 bases, with 8 bases remaining between them. Germline V gives CDR1 KGHDR, CDR2 SFDVKD. The CDR3 runs to 13 residues. CDR3 coding DNA: TGTGCCACCAGTGACCCCTACCCCGGGGAGCTGTTTTTT. Protein sequence: CATSDPYPGELFF.

This chain joins TRBV6-5 and TRBJ2-7; 9 nucleotides align to TRBD2. The CDR3 extends over 15 amino acids. Germline V lookup: CDR1 MNHEY, CDR2 SVGAGI. Trimming cost V 6 bases and J 4 bases; bases outside gene matches: 10. Here the CDR3 DNA reads TGTGCCAGCAGGCACGCGCGGGAGGGAGGGTACGAGCAGTACTTC. Protein sequence: CASRHAREGGYEQYF.

The genes are TRBV4-1 and TRBJ1-2; 7 nucleotides match TRBD1. V shed 0 bases and J 4 bases; nucleotides not matched to a gene: 5. The germline V gene encodes CDR1 MGHRA and CDR2 YSYEKL. The CDR3 runs to 15 residues. CDR3 region: CASSQENRDSYGYTF. The CDR3 nucleotides read TGCGCCAGCAGCCAAGAGAACCGGGACAGCTATGGCTACACCTTC.

CDR3 DNA sequence: TGTGCCACCAGTGCGGTTGGCAATCAGCCCCAGCATTTT. Protein: CATSAVGNQPQHF. V is TRBV24-1 and J is TRBJ1-5, with no clear D. Trimming pared 5 bases from V and 2 bases from J, leaving 6 bases between. The CDR3 loop spans 13 amino acids. Germline V lookup: CDR1 KGHDR, CDR2 SFDVKD.

The chain uses TRBV5-6 and TRBJ1-6; 7 nucleotides match TRBD1. V was clipped by 3 bases and J by 8 bases; unmatched bases: 11. Germline assignment: CDR1 SGHDT and CDR2 YYEEEE. The CDR3 contains 16 residues. The CDR3 is CASSSRRRDRDSPLHF. CDR3 coding DNA: TGTGCCAGCAGCTCCCGAAGGCGGGACAGAGATTCACCCCTCCACTTT.

This clone was found a few times. This chain links TRBV30 with TRBJ1-2; tentative D call: TRBD1 (5 bases). This CDR3 contains 12 residues. Germline V gives CDR1 GTSNPN, CDR2 SVGIG (reference sequence). Trimming cost V 2 bases and J 5 bases, with 9 bases left between them. CDR3 sequence (DNA): TGTGCCTGGAGTCGCAGGGATTATGGCTACACCTTC. Translating it yields CAWSRRDYGYTF. Together with reference TRBV30 and TRBJ1-2, the CDR3 gives the full variable domain: SQTIHQWPATLVQPVGSPLSLECTVEGTSNPNLYWYRQAAGRGLQLLFYSVGIGQISSEVPQNLSASRPQDRQFILSSKKLLLSDSGFYLCAWSRRDYGYTFGSGTRLTVV.

A single count supports this clone. This chain joins TRBV11-2 and TRBJ1-1, with D maybe TRBD1 (6 bases). Trimming left V 5 bases short and J 5 bases short, with 15 bases between. The CDR3 consists of 14 residues. Looked up from germline, CDR1 is SGHAT and CDR2 is FQNNGV. Here the CDR3 reads CASSALQGRTEAFF. CDR3 in DNA: TGTGCCAGCAGCGCTCTACAGGGAAGGACTGAAGCTTTCTTT. Based on the CDR3 plus reference TRBV11-2 and TRBJ1-1, the full variable domain is EAGVAQSPRYKIIEKRQSVAFWCNPISGHATLYWYQQILGQGPKLLIQFQNNGVVDDSQLPKDRFSAERLKGVDSTLKIQPAKLEDSAVYLCASSALQGRTEAFFGQGTRLTVV.

In this sample, this clone turned up once. The chain couples TRBV7-2 to TRBJ2-3, with TRBD2 identical over 10 bases. Germline loops: CDR1 SGHTA, CDR2 FQGNSA. CDR3 size: 14 residues. Germline trimming cut 0 bases from V and 7 bases from J; bases unmatched to any gene: 1. CDR3 sequence reads: CASSLASGGYTQYF. In DNA form, the CDR3 reads TGTGCCAGCAGCTTAGCTAGCGGGGGGTATACGCAGTATTTT.

The chain recombines TRBV19 with TRBJ1-2; the D is unclear. Germline V gene lookup returns CDR1 LNHDA and CDR2 SQIVND (reference sequence). This CDR3 is built from 11 residues. Deletions cut 5 bases from V and 4 bases from J, with 5 bases between. CDR3 sequence (DNA): TGTGCCAGTAGTTCGAGCTATGGCTACACCTTC. It specifies CASSSSYGYTF.

The chain recombines TRBV11-2 with TRBJ2-7; 12 bases are shared with TRBD2. CDR1 is SGHAT and CDR2 is FQNNGV in the germline V gene. The CDR3 runs to 15 residues. V trimming: 5 bases; J trimming: 6 bases; junction bases outside the gene matches: 8. The CDR3 sequence: CASSRPSGRAIEQYF. The CDR3 bases are TGTGCCAGCAGCCGACCTAGCGGGAGGGCCATCGAGCAGTACTTC.